The rows below give T cell receptor beta chains drawn from one sample of a study of post-analysis software for immune sequencing data. TCRdb ran MiXCR on the PCR reads and lists one entry per CDR3 protein. The data contain some 690,000 distinct CDR3 sequences, approximately 30% of them singletons. The sequenced sample was blood. The receptors stem from a girl aged 5-17 years with multiple sclerosis. The CDR3 runs from the conserved cysteine through the conserved F or W. D genes are given only for firm matches. Clone size, where shown, is once, few, many, or a class for clones that have expanded.

clone_size,v_call,j_call,d_call,cdr3_aa,cdr3_nt
NA,TRBV4-3,TRBJ1-1,TRBD1,CASSQDWGRGQTEAFF,TGCGCCAGCAGCCAAGATTGGGGCAGGGGGCAGACTGAAGCTTTCTTT
NA,TRBV7-2,TRBJ2-7,TRBD2,CASSTGLAGSYEQYF,TGTGCCAGCAGCACCGGACTAGCGGGCTCCTACGAGCAGTACTTC
NA,TRBV5-5,TRBJ1-4,NA,CASSLGTPEKLFF,TGTGCCAGCAGTCTCGGGACCCCTGAAAAACTGTTTTTT
few,TRBV27,TRBJ2-3,NA,CASSWGKDTQYF,TGTGCCAGCAGTTGGGGAAAAGATACGCAGTATTTT
NA,TRBV7-9,TRBJ1-1,TRBD1,CASSSSGQEEAFF,TGTGCCAGCAGCTCTTCTGGACAGGAGGAAGCTTTCTTT
NA,TRBV5-6,TRBJ2-2,NA,CASSRGPGGELFF,TGTGCCAGCAGCCGCGGACCCGGGGGGGAGCTGTTTTTT
NA,TRBV29-1,TRBJ1-4,NA,CSARMGGTNEKLFF,TGCAGCGCCCGAATGGGGGGCACTAATGAAAAACTGTTTTTT
many,TRBV6-5,TRBJ1-5,NA,CASSSLQNQPQHF,TGTGCCAGCAGTTCCCTACAGAATCAGCCCCAGCATTTT
few,TRBV6-5,TRBJ2-7,TRBD2,CASSFTLAGDRTSYEQYF,TGTGCCAGCAGTTTTACACTAGCGGGAGATCGCACTTCGTACGAGCAGTACTTC
few,TRBV6-5,TRBJ2-1,NA,CASRRDMAYNEQFF,TGTGCCAGCAGGAGGGACATGGCCTACAATGAGCAGTTCTTC
NA,TRBV25-1,TRBJ2-1,NA,CASRDSNISYNEQVF,TGTGCCAGCCGGGACTCTAACATCTCCTACAATGAGCAGGTCTTC
NA,TRBV20-1,TRBJ2-1,TRBD2,CSAISGRGYNEQFF,TGCAGTGCTATCAGCGGGAGGGGGTACAATGAGCAGTTCTTC
NA,TRBV5-6,TRBJ2-3,NA,CASSLQGPTQYF,TGTGCCAGCAGCTTACAAGGTCCGACGCAGTATTTT
NA,TRBV5-1,TRBJ1-1,NA,CASSSIGAGNTEAFF,TGCGCCAGCAGCTCCATTGGGGCAGGGAACACTGAAGCTTTCTTT
few,TRBV6-5,TRBJ2-1,NA,CASSQRTSEQFF,TGTGCCAGCAGCCAACGAACTAGCGAGCAGTTCTTC
NA,TRBV24-1,TRBJ2-1,NA,CATSDQDPLSYNEQFF,TGTGCCACCAGTGATCAAGACCCACTTTCTTACAATGAGCAGTTCTTC
NA,TRBV6-5,TRBJ2-7,NA,CASSSEGLGGPYEQYF,TGTGCCAGCAGTTCCGAGGGACTGGGCGGCCCCTACGAGCAGTACTTC
NA,TRBV28,TRBJ1-5,NA,CASSSYTGTTRNQPQHF,TGTGCCAGCAGTTCCTATACCGGGACCACGCGCAATCAGCCCCAGCATTTT
few,TRBV7-2,TRBJ2-3,NA,CASSFGLPDPDTQYF,TGTGCCAGCAGCTTTGGACTCCCCGACCCAGATACGCAGTATTTT
few,TRBV27,TRBJ2-5,NA,CASSLSQGNGQYF,TGTGCCAGCAGTTTATCCCAGGGTAATGGGCAGTACTTC
few,TRBV18,TRBJ2-3,TRBD2,CASSPLATSTDTQYF,TGTGCCAGCTCCCCACTAGCGACTAGCACAGATACGCAGTATTTT
NA,TRBV7-2,TRBJ1-3,TRBD1,CASSMDRATGNTIYF,TGTGCCAGCAGCATGGACAGGGCCACTGGAAACACCATATATTTT
many,TRBV25-1,TRBJ2-1,NA,CASSGPSEQFF,TGTGCCAGCAGTGGACCTTCTGAGCAGTTCTTC
many,TRBV29-1,TRBJ2-7,NA,CSVDKPGGPYEQYF,TGCAGCGTTGACAAGCCCGGGGGCCCCTACGAGCAGTACTTC
NA,TRBV3-1,TRBJ1-4,NA,CASSHTKTPGEKLFF,TGTGCCAGCAGCCACACCAAAACGCCCGGTGAAAAACTGTTTTTT
few,TRBV28,TRBJ1-5,TRBD1,CASSFLGTGQPQHF,TGTGCCAGCAGTTTTCTGGGGACAGGGCAGCCCCAGCATTTT
NA,TRBV7-2,TRBJ2-7,NA,CASSPQAGTIYEQYF,TGTGCCAGCAGCCCCCAGGCGGGGACGATCTACGAGCAGTACTTC
NA,TRBV27,TRBJ2-1,NA,CASSRDRWGYNEQFF,TGTGCCAGCAGTAGAGACAGGTGGGGTTACAATGAGCAGTTCTTC
NA,TRBV20-1,TRBJ2-3,TRBD2,CSASASGLDTQYF,TGCAGTGCTAGTGCTAGCGGCTTAGATACGCAGTATTTT
once,TRBV2,TRBJ1-1,NA,CASIRENTEAFF,TGTGCCAGCATACGGGAGAACACTGAAGCTTTCTTT
NA,TRBV15,TRBJ2-2,TRBD2,CATSRELSGGNTGELFF,TGTGCCACCAGCAGAGAGCTCAGCGGGGGGAACACCGGGGAGCTGTTTTTT
few,TRBV28,TRBJ1-1,NA,CASSKGPDKEAFF,TGTGCCAGCAGCAAGGGGCCCGACAAAGAAGCTTTCTTT
NA,TRBV19,TRBJ1-1,TRBD1,CASSSQGTTEAFF,TGTGCCAGTTCCTCACAGGGGACCACTGAAGCTTTCTTT
many,TRBV6-5,TRBJ1-2,NA,CASSLTGTRNYGYTF,TGTGCCAGCAGCCTAACTGGGACACGGAACTATGGCTACACCTTC
NA,TRBV7-2,TRBJ2-7,NA,CANSIIGTDPYEQYF,TGTGCCAACAGCATTATTGGGACGGACCCCTACGAGCAGTACTTC
NA,TRBV27,TRBJ2-7,TRBD1,CTSSDRDSSYEQYF,TGCACCAGCAGTGACCGGGACAGCTCCTACGAGCAGTACTTC
many,TRBV7-2,TRBJ2-5,NA,CASSLGSGLQETQYF,TGTGCCAGCAGCTTAGGCAGCGGTCTCCAAGAGACCCAGTACTTC
NA,TRBV7-8,TRBJ1-6,NA,CASSPFHNSPLHF,TGTGCCAGCAGCCCCTTCCATAATTCACCCCTCCACTTT
NA,TRBV12-3/TRBV12-4,TRBJ1-4,NA,CASSSDSRWNGKLFF,TGTGCCAGCAGCTCCGACAGTCGGTGGAATGGAAAACTGTTTTTT
NA,TRBV21-1,TRBJ2-7,NA,CASSQTGTGGLVGWLGPYEQYF,TGTGCCAGCAGCCAGACCGGGACAGGGGGCTTGGTGGGGTGGCTGGGTCCCTACGAGCAGTACTTC
NA,TRBV29-1,TRBJ1-2,NA,CSVRFRRGGRDYGYTF,TGCAGCGTTAGATTCCGCAGGGGTGGCCGTGACTATGGCTACACCTTC
few,TRBV5-1,TRBJ2-5,NA,CASSLETEQETQYF,TGCGCCAGCAGCTTGGAGACAGAGCAAGAGACCCAGTACTTC
NA,TRBV10-3,TRBJ2-5,NA,CAISESIAQETQYF,TGTGCCATCAGTGAGTCGATTGCCCAAGAGACCCAGTACTTC
NA,TRBV20-1,TRBJ2-7,NA,CSARDGRGRASNEQYF,TGCAGTGCTAGGGACGGTCGGGGCAGGGCTTCCAACGAGCAGTACTTC
NA,TRBV12-3/TRBV12-4,TRBJ2-7,NA,CASGPAASARYF,TGTGCCAGTGGGCCGGCGGCTAGCGCCCGGTACTTC
NA,TRBV28,TRBJ2-6,NA,CASANNRVGANVLTF,TGTGCCAGCGCAAACAACAGGGTTGGGGCCAACGTCCTGACTTTC
few,TRBV4-3,TRBJ2-1,TRBD2,CASSQLAGGPTDTYNEQFF,TGCGCCAGCAGCCAGCTAGCGGGGGGCCCAACTGATACCTACAATGAGCAGTTCTTC
NA,TRBV18,TRBJ1-1,NA,CASSQLGATNTEAFF,TGTGCCAGCTCCCAGTTGGGCGCAACAAACACTGAAGCTTTCTTT
few,TRBV7-2,TRBJ2-5,NA,CASSQREAGREETQYF,TGTGCCAGCAGCCAAAGGGAGGCAGGTCGGGAGGAGACCCAGTACTTC
NA,TRBV20-1,TRBJ2-7,TRBD2,CSADGTSGGYEQYF,TGCAGTGCTGACGGGACTAGCGGGGGCTACGAGCAGTACTTC
few,TRBV5-1,TRBJ1-2,NA,CASSSARAANYGYTF,TGCGCCAGCAGCTCGGCGAGGGCCGCTAACTATGGCTACACCTTC
NA,TRBV3-1,TRBJ2-5,NA,CASSHSGTLSYGQYF,TGTGCCAGCAGCCATAGCGGTACCCTCTCCTACGGGCAGTACTTC